Listed here is a single T cell receptor beta chain. These data come from a study of early T cells in non-severe SARS-CoV-2 infection. In TCRdb, the 5' RACE reads were re-called with MiXCR into one record per CDR3 protein. Of some 40,000 distinct CDR3 sequences listed, 5.5% to 7.5% were seen once; the top ten hold roughly 20%. This TCR came from an adult who was a healthcare worker with PCR-confirmed SARS-CoV-2 infection or an uninfected control (not recorded which). Sample: whole blood, taken at baseline.

The CDR3 reads CASRTDRMATDTQYF. CDR3 sequence (DNA): TGTGCCAGCAGAACTGACAGGATGGCCACAGATACGCAGTATTTT. The chain couples TRBV12-3 or TRBV12-4 to TRBJ2-3, with a possible D match to TRBD1 (6 bases). The CDR3 length is 15 residues. The V gene lost 6 bases and the J gene lost 2 bases, with 15 bases spanning the gap.